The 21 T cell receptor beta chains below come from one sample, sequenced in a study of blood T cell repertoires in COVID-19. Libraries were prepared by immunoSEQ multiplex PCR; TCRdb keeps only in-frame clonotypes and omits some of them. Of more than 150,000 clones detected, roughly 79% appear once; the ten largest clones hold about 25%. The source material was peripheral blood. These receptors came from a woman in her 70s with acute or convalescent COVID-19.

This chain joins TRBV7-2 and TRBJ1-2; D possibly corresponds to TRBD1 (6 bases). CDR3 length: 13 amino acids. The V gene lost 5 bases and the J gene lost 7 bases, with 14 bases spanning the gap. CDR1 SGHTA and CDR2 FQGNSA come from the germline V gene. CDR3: CASSADSRGGYTF. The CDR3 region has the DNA TGTGCCAGCAGCGCGGACAGTCGCGGTGGCTACACCTTC.

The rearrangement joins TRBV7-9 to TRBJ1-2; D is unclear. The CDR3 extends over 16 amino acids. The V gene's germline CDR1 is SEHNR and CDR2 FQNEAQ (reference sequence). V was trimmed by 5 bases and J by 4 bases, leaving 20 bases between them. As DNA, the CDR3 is TGTGCCAGCAGCCAGACCGGGGAGGGTTCGGGCTATGGCTACACCTTC. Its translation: CASSQTGEGSGYGYTF.

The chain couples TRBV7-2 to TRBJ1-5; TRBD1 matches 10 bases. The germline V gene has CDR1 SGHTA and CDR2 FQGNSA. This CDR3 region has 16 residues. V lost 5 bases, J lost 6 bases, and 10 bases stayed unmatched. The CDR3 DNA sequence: TGTGCCAGCAGCACCCAGACAGGGGGCCGTAGTCAGCCCCAGCATTTT. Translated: CASSTQTGGRSQPQHF.

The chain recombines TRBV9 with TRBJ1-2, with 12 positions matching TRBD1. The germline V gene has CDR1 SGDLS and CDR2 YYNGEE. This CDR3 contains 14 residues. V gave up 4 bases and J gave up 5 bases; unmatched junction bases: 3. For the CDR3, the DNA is TGTGCCAGCAGCAGGGACAGGGGGCTTTATGGCTACACCTTC. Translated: CASSRDRGLYGYTF.

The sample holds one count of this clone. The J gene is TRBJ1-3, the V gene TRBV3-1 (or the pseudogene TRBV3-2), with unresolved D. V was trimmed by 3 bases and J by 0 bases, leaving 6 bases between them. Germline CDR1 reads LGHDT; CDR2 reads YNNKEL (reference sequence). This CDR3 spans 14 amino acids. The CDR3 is CASSHFSSGNTIYF. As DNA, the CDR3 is TGTGCCAGCAGCCACTTTAGCTCTGGAAACACCATATATTTT.

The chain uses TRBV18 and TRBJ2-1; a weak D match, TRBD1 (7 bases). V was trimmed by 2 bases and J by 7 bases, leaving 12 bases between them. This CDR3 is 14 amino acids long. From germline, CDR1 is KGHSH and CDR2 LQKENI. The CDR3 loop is CASSPFPGGNEQFF. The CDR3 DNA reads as TGTGCCAGCTCACCATTTCCAGGGGGGAATGAGCAGTTCTTC.

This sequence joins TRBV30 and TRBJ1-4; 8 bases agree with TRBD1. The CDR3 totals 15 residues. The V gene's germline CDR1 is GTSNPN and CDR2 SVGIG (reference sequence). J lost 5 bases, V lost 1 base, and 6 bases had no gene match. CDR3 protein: CAWSAGQGSNEKLFF. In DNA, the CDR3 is TGTGCCTGGAGTGCAGGACAGGGCTCAAATGAAAAACTGTTTTTT.

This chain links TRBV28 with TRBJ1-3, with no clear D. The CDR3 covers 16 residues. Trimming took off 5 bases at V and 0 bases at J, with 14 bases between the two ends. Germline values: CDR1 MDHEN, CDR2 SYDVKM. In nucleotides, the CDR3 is TGTGCCAGCAGTCCCACATATCGGAGCTCTGGAAACACCATATATTTT. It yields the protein CASSPTYRSSGNTIYF.

CDR3 sequence: CASSFWDIPSQPQHF. The CDR3 DNA follows: TGTGCCAGCAGCTTTTGGGACATCCCTAGCCAGCCCCAGCATTTT. V is TRBV5-6 and J is TRBJ1-5; possibly TRBD1 for D (6 bases). CDR1 and CDR2 (germline): SGHDT, YYEEEE. V was clipped by 2 bases and J by 7 bases, with 16 bases between them. CDR3 length: 15 residues.

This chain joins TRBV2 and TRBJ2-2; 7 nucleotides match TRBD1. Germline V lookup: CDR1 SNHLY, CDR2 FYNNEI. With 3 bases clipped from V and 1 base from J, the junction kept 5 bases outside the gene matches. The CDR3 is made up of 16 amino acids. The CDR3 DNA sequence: TGTGCCAGCAGTGAGAGGGGGCTCGGGAACACCGGGGAGCTGTTTTTT. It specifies CASSERGLGNTGELFF.

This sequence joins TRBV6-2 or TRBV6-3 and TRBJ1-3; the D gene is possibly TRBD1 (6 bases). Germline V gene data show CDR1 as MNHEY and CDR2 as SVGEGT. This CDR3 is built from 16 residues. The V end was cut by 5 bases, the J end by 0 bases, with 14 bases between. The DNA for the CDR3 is TGTGCCAGCAGTGGCCGGACAGTCTTCTCTGGAAACACCATATATTTT. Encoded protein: CASSGRTVFSGNTIYF.

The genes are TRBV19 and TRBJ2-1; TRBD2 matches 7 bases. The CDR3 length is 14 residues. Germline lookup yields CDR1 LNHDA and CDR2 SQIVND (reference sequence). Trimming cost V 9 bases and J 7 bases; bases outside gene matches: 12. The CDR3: CASTARGSRNEQFF. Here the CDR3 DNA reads TGTGCCAGCACCGCTCGCGGGAGTAGAAATGAGCAGTTCTTC.

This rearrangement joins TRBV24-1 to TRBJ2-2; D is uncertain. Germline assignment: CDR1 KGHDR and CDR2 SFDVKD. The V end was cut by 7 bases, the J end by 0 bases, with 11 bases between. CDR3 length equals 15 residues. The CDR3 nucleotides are TGTGCCACCAGGGCGGTGGCAGCGAACACCGGGGAGCTGTTTTTT. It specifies CATRAVAANTGELFF.

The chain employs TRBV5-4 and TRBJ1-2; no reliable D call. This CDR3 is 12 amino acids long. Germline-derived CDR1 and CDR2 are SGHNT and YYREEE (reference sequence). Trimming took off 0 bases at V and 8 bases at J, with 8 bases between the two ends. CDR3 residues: CASSLDTRGYTF. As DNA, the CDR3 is TGTGCCAGCAGCTTGGACACGAGGGGCTACACCTTC. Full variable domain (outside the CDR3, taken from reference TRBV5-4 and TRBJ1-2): ETGVTQSPTHLIKTRGQQVTLRCSSQSGHNTVSWYQQALGQGPQFIFQYYREEENGRGNFPPRFSGLQFPNYSSELNVNALELDDSALYLCASSLDTRGYTFGSGTRLTVV.

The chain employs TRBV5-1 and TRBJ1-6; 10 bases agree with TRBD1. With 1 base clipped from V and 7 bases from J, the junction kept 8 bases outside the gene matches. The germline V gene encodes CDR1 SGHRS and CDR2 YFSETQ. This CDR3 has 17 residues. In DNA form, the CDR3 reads TGCGCCAGCAGCTTGCTCGTCTCGGACAGGGGGAATTCACCCCTCCACTTT. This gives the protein CASSLLVSDRGNSPLHF.

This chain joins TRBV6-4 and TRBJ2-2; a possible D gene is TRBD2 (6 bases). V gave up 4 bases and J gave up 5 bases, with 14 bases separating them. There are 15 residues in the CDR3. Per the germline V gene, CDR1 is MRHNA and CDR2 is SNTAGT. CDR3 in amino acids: CASSAGDALTGELFF. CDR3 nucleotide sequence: TGTGCCAGCAGTGCGGGGGACGCCCTGACCGGGGAGCTGTTTTTT.

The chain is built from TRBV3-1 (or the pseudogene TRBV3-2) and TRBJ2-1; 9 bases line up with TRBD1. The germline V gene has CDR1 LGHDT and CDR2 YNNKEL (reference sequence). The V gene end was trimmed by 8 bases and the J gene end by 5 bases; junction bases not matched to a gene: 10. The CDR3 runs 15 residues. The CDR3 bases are TGTGCCAGCGGTTCAGGACAGGGGTCTAACAATGAGCAGTTCTTC. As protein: CASGSGQGSNNEQFF.

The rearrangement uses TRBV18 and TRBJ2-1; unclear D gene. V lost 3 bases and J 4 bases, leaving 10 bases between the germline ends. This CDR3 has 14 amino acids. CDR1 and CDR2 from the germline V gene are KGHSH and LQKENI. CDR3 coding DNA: TGTGCCAGCTCACCCGGTAGAGGTTACAATGAGCAGTTCTTC. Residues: CASSPGRGYNEQFF.

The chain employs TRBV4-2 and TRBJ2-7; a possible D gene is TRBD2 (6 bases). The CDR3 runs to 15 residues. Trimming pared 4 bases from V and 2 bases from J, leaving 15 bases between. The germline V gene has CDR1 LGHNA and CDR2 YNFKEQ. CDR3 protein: CASSLGLQTPYEQYF. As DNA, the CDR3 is TGTGCCAGCAGCCTCGGACTACAAACCCCCTACGAGCAGTACTTC.

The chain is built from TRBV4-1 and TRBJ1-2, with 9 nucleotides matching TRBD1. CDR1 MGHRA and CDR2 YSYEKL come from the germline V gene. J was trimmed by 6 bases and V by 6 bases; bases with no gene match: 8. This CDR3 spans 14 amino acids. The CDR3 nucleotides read TGCGCCAGCAGGCAACAGGGGGCCAGAAATGGCTACACCTTC. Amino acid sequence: CASRQQGARNGYTF.

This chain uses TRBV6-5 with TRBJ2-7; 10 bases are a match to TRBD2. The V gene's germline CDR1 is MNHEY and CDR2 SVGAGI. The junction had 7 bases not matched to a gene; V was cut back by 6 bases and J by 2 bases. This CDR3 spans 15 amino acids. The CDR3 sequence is CASSSTSGATYEQYF. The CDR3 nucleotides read TGTGCCAGCAGCTCCACTAGCGGGGCTACCTACGAGCAGTACTTC.